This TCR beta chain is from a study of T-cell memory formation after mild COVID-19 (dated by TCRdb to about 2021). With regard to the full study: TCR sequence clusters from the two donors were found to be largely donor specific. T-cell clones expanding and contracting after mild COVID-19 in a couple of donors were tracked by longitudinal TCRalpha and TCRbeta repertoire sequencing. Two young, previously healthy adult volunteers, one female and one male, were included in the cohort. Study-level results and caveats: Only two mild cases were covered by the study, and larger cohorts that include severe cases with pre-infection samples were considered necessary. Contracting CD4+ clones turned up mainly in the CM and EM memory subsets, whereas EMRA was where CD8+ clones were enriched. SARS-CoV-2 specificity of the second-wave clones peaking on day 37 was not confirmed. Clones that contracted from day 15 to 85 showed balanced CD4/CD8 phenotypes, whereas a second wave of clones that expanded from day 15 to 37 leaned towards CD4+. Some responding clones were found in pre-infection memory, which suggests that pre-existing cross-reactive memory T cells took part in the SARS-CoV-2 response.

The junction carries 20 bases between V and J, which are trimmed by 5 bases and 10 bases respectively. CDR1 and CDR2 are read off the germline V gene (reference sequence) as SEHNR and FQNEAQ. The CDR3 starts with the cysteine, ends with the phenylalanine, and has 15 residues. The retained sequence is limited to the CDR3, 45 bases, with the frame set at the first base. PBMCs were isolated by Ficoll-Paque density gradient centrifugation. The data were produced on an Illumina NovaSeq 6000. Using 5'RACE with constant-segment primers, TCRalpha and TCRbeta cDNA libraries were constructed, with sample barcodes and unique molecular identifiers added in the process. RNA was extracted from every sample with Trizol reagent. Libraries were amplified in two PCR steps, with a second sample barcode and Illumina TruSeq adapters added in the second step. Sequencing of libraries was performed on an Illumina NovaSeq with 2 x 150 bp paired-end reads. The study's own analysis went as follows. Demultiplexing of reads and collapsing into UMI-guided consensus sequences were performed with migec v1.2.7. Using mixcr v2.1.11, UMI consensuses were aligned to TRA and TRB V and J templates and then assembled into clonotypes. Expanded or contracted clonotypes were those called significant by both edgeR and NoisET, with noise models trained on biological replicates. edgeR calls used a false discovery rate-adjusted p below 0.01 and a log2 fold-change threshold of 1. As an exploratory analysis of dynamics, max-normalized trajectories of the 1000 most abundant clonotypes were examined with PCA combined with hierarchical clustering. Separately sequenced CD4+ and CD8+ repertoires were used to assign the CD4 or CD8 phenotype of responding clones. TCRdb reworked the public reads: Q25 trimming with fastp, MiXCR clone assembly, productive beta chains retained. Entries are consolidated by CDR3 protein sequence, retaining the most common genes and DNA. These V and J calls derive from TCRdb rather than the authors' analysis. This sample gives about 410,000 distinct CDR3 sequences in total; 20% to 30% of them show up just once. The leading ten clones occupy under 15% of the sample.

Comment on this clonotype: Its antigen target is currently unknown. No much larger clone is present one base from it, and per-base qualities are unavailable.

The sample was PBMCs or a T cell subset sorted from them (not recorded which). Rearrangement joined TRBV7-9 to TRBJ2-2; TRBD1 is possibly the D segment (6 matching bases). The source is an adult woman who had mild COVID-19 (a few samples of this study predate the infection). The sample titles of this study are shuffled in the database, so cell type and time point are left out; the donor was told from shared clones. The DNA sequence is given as TGTGCCAGCAGCCCACCAGGGACACGGGGAGTGGAGCTGTTTTTT. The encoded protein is CASSPPGTRGVELFF.